This TCR beta chain is drawn from a study of blood T cell repertoires in COVID-19. Study summary: PBMCs, B-cell-depleted T cells, or T cells were the source of the cDNA or gDNA that made up the material.

In the original analysis: Estimation of nucleated cell counts relied on the amplification of reference gene primers. Assay: immunoSEQ multiplex PCR; the TCRdb copy retains only in-frame clones and omits some. Clone size and V and J calls were adopted from that table, with D and trimming inferred from the DNA. The sample has about 100,000 clones, 85% seen once. The germline V gene has CDR1 KGHDR and CDR2 SFDVKD. The CDR3 covers 13 residues. Unmatched junction bases numbered 5, after V lost 3 bases and J lost 8 bases. The V call is TRBV24-1, the J call TRBJ1-2; the match to TRBD1 covers 7 bases. The TCR comes from a man aged 50 or older with active or convalescent COVID-19. The sample comprised peripheral blood. CDR3 sequence (DNA): TGTGCCACCAGTGATGAGGGGGCGCGAGGCTACACCTTC. Translation: CATSDEGARGYTF.